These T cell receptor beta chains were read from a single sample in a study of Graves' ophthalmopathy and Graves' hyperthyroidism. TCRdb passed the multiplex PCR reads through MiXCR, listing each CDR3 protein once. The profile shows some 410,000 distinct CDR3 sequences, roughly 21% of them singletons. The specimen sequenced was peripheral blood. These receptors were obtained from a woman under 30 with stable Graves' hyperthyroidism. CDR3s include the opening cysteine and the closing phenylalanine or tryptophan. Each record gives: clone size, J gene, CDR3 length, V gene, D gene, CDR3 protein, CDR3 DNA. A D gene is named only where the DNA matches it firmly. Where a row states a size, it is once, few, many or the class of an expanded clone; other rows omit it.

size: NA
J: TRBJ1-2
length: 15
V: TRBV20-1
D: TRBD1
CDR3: CSAPKSPDRVGGYTF
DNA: TGCAGTGCACCCAAATCCCCGGACAGGGTAGGCGGCTACACCTTC

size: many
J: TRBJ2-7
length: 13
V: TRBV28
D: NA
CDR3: CASSLRQDYEQYF
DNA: TGTGCCAGCAGTTTAAGACAGGACTACGAGCAGTACTTC

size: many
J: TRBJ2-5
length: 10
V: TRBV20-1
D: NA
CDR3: CSMGRETQYF
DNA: TGCAGTATGGGGAGGGAGACCCAGTACTTC

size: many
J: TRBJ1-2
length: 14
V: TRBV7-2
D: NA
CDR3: CASSFLTGGGGYTF
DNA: TGTGCCAGCAGCTTTTTGACGGGTGGAGGTGGCTACACCTTC

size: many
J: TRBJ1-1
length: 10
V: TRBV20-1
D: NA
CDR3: CSAGGVTAFF
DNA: TGCAGTGCTGGGGGAGTGACGGCTTTCTTT

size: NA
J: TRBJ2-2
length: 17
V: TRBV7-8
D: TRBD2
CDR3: CASSLAVGRSNTGELFF
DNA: TGTGCCAGCAGCTTAGCGGTCGGGAGGTCGAACACCGGGGAGCTGTTTTTT

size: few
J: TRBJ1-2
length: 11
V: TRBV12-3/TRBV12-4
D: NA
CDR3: CASRTLQGYTF
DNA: TGTGCCAGCAGGACCCTCCAGGGCTACACCTTC

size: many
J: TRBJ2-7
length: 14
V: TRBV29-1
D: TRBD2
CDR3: CSVTLAGGSYEQYF
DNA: TGCAGCGTTACTCTAGCGGGAGGGTCCTACGAGCAGTACTTC

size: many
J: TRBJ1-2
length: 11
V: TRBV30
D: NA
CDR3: CAWSAWDGYTF
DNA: TGTGCCTGGAGTGCCTGGGATGGCTACACCTTC

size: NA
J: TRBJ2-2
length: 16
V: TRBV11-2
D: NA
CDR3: CASSSRDGYLIGELFF
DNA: TGTGCCAGCAGCTCCCGGGACGGGTACCTAATCGGGGAGCTGTTTTTT

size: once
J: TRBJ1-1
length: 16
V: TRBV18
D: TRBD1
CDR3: CASSTYTGTANTEAFF
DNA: TGTGCCAGCTCCACCTATACCGGGACAGCGAACACTGAAGCTTTCTTT

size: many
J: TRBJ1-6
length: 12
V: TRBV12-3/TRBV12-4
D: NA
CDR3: CASSLGLSPLHF
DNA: TGTGCCAGCAGTTTAGGGTTGTCACCCCTCCACTTT

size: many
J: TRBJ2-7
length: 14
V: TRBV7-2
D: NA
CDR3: CASSSGRTGYEQYF
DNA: TGTGCCAGCAGCTCGGGACGGACGGGGTACGAGCAGTACTTC

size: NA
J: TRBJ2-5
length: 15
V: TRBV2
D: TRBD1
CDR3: CASSEANQGAETQYF
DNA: TGTGCCAGCAGTGAAGCGAACCAGGGGGCTGAGACCCAGTACTTC

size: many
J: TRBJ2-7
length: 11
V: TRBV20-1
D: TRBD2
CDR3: CSAGLVYEQYF
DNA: TGCAGTGCGGGACTAGTCTACGAGCAGTACTTC

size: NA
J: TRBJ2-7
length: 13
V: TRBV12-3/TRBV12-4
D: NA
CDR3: CASSLVESYERYF
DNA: TGTGCCAGCAGTTTAGTGGAATCCTACGAGCGGTACTTC

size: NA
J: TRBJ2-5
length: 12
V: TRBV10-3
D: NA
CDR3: CAISEIRETQYF
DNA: TGTGCCATCAGTGAAATAAGGGAGACCCAGTACTTC

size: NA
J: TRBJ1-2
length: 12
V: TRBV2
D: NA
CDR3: CASSEEGEGYTF
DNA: TGTGCCAGCAGTGAGGAAGGGGAAGGCTACACCTTC

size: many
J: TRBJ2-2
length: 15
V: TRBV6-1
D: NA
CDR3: CASRIRQSNTGELFF
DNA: TGTGCCAGCAGAATTAGACAGTCGAACACCGGGGAGCTGTTTTTT

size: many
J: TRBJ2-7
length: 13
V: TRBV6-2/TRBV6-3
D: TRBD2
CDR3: CASSYSTSDEQYF
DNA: TGTGCCAGCAGTTACTCCACTAGCGACGAGCAGTACTTC

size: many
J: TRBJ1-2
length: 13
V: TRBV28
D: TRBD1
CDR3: CASSPGRGHGYTF
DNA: TGTGCCAGCAGTCCGGGCAGGGGGCACGGCTACACCTTC

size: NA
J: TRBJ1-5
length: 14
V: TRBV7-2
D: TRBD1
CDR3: CASSYGTAYQPQHF
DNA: TGTGCCAGCAGCTACGGGACAGCCTATCAGCCCCAGCATTTT